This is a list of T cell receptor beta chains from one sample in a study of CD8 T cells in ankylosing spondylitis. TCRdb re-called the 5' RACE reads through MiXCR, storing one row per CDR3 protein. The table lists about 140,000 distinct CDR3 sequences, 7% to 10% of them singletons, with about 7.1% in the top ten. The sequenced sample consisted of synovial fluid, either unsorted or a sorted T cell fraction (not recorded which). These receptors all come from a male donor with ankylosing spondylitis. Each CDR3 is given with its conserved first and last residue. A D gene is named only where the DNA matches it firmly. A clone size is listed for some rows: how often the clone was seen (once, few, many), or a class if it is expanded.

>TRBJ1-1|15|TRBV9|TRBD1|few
CASSAYDRGSTEAFF
TGTGCCAGCAGCGCGTACGACAGGGGGAGCACTGAAGCTTTCTTT
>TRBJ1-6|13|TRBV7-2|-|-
CASSLRVSSPLHF
TGTGCCAGCAGCTTGAGGGTTTCTTCACCCCTCCACTTT
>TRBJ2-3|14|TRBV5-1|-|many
CATRAPEEGDTQYF
TGCGCCACCCGGGCCCCCGAGGAGGGAGATACGCAGTATTTT
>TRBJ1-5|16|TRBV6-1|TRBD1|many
CASSNGGTAGNQPQHF
TGTGCCAGCAGCAATGGAGGGACAGCGGGCAATCAGCCCCAGCATTTT
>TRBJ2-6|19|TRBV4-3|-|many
CASSQEGAGGREGANVLTF
TGCGCCAGCAGCCAAGAAGGTGCAGGGGGGCGGGAGGGGGCCAACGTCCTGACTTTC
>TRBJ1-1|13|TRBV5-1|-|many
CASSSQVGTEAFF
TGCGCCAGCAGCTCCCAGGTGGGCACTGAAGCTTTCTTT
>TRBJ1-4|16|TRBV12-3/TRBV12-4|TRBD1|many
CASSLVKGAFNEKLFF
TGTGCCAGCAGTTTAGTAAAGGGGGCTTTTAATGAAAAACTGTTTTTT
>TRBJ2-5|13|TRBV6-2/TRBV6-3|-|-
CASIRGPQETQYF
TGTGCCAGCATACGGGGCCCTCAAGAGACCCAGTACTTC
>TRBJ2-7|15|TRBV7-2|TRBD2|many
CASSLRLAGAYEQYF
TGTGCCAGCAGCTTAAGACTAGCGGGGGCCTACGAGCAGTACTTC
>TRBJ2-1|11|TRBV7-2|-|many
CASSSISEQFF
TGTGCCAGCAGCTCAATATCGGAGCAGTTCTTC
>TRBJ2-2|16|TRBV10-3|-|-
CAISDRRSNRNGELFF
TGTGCCATCAGTGACCGACGGTCAAACCGCAACGGGGAGCTGTTTTTT
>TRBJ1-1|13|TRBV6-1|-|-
CASSVVWGAGAFF
TGTGCCAGCAGTGTGGTGTGGGGGGCCGGGGCTTTCTTT
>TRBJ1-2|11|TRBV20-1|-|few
CSAVVVTGYTF
TGCAGTGCCGTAGTTGTAACCGGCTACACCTTC
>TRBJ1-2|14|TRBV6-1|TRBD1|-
CASSEQGGIKGYTF
TGTGCCAGCAGTGAGCAGGGGGGGATTAAAGGCTACACCTTC
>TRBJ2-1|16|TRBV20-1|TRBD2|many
CSARDLASGGYNEQFF
TGCAGTGCTAGAGATCTAGCGAGCGGGGGTTACAATGAGCAGTTCTTC